This T cell receptor (beta chain) was captured by sequencing in a study of CXCR3-negative and CXCR3-positive naive CD8 T cells. Points from the study as a whole: In naive cells, CXCR3-negative and CXCR3-positive subsets had similar TRBV-TRBJ usage; memory cells differed. Diversity ran similarly high across both naive subsets but far lower in memory CD8+ cells. CXCR3-positive naive cells had more hydrophobic TRB CDR3s than CXCR3-negative naive cells. The study found CXCR3 expression partially decreased after cryopreservation and ran most assays on fresh PBMCs.

UMI-labeled 5' RACE TRB cDNA libraries were prepared from the cells. For each CDR3 protein, TCRdb gives one entry from its re-call of the 5' RACE reads, without DNA. This repertoire comprises over 70,000 distinct CDR3 sequences; its ten largest clones make up 0.85% to 1.4%. As to this clonotype: The antigen is undetermined.

The germline V gene encodes CDR1 MNHNY and CDR2 SVGAGI (reference sequence). The CDR3 is made up of 14 amino acids. The receptor was isolated from a human donor in good health. Some clones in this sample may be carry-over from other donors' samples. The chain recombines TRBV6-6 with TRBJ2-3; lacking DNA, the TRBD2 call made by TCRdb goes unchecked. Material: naive CXCR3- CD8+ T cells from blood. Regarding subset: CD45RO-CCR7+CD27+CD95- naive CD8+ T cells lacking CXCR3 (TNR3-). The CDR3 sequence: CASSLGGSGDTQYF.